The entry below describes one T cell receptor beta chain. Its antigen remains unknown. Only in-frame clones appear in the TCRdb table, and some are missing; sequencing was by immunoSEQ multiplex PCR. The data hold 140,000 to 150,000 clones, with nearly 90% observed a single time. The data are from a study of T cell responses to AZD1222 COVID-19 vaccine. Study-level points and caveats: Spike regions recognized by vaccine-associated CD4 TCRs spanned the protein, led by 160-218 and 743-854. Donors were largely white British and mainly female; clonal diversity was possibly underestimated. Repertoires were obtained solely post-peak T cell response. Seropositivity was recorded at baseline in only six AZD1222 recipients.

V lost 6 bases and J lost 13, with 16 bases in between. CDR3 length: 12 residues. This sequence was found in an adult who received the MenACWY meningococcal vaccine as a control. The sample was peripheral blood, taken 28 days after the second dose of the MenACWY control vaccine. V and J are TRBV12-3 or TRBV12-4 and TRBJ2-1, with a tentative D call TRBD1 (6 bases). The CDR3 reads CASSLQGTAQFF. CDR3 nucleotide sequence: TGTGCCAGCAGCTTACAGGGTACGGCACAGTTCTTC.